The 28 T cell receptor beta chains presented below share a single source sample, sequenced in a study of molecular identifiers for immune sequencing clone quantification. TCRdb passed the PCR reads through MiXCR, listing each CDR3 protein once. The sample has 85,000 to 100,000 distinct CDR3 sequences; approximately 24% are singletons. The sequenced sample consisted of naive CD8+ T cells from blood, with Jurkat cell RNA spiked in. Subset of the sample: FACS-sorted CD8+CD4-CCR7+CD45RA+ naive T cells. The source is a human donor in good health. Some libraries in this study had Jurkat cell RNA spiked in.

This chain uses TRBV12-3 or TRBV12-4 with TRBJ2-5, with 9 bases identical to TRBD2. This CDR3 region has 16 residues. V trimming: 3 bases; J trimming: 5 bases; junction bases outside the gene matches: 10. CDR3 loop: CASSLIRRGGIETQYF. CDR3 coding DNA: TGTGCCAGCAGTTTGATTAGGCGGGGGGGCATTGAGACCCAGTACTTC.

The table lists this clonotype with a few counts. The chain links TRBV19 to TRBJ2-1; TRBD2 agrees at 10 bases. Germline CDR1 is LNHDA and CDR2 is SQIVND (reference sequence). The J segment lost 8 bases and the V segment lost 3 bases, leaving 10 bases of the junction unmatched. This CDR3 is 16 amino acids long. The DNA of the CDR3 is TGTGCCAGTAGTATTACACCTAGCGGGAGACCCGATGAGCAGTTCTTC. It encodes CASSITPSGRPDEQFF.

Comments on this clonotype: A much larger clone differs from this one at a single base, so this may be a read error. This chain connects TRBV27 to TRBJ2-7; D is unresolved. CDR1 is MNHEY and CDR2 is SMNVEV in the germline V gene (reference sequence). This CDR3 spans 11 amino acids. The CDR3 nucleotides are TGTGCCGGCAGTTTTGCCGGCGAGCAGTACTTC. It is translated as CAGSFAGEQYF.

This sequence joins TRBV29-1 and TRBJ2-7; D possibly corresponds to TRBD2 (7 bases). Germline lookup yields CDR1 SQVTM and CDR2 ANQGSEA. CDR3 length: 14 residues. V lost 6 bases, J lost 6 bases, and 21 bases lay in between. The CDR3 coding sequence is TGCAGCGTGGGGGCCGCGGGGGCGGGGTGCGAGCAGTACTTC. Translation gives CSVGAAGAGCEQYF.

This clonotype was observed many times. V usage is TRBV30 and J usage is TRBJ2-7; D possibly corresponds to TRBD1 (5 bases). The CDR3 loop spans 13 amino acids. Germline-derived CDR1 and CDR2 are GTSNPN and SVGIG (reference sequence). The V end lost 1 base, the J end lost 2 bases, and 9 bases lay between the germline ends. The CDR3 sequence: CAWSEGWAYEQYF. CDR3 DNA sequence: TGTGCCTGGAGTGAGGGGTGGGCCTACGAGCAGTACTTC.

A note on this clonotype: A read error is possible here, since a much larger clone lies one base away. The gene calls are TRBV9 and TRBJ2-3, with a possible D match to TRBD1 (5 bases). Germline CDR1 and CDR2: SGDLS and YYNGEE. V was pared by 3 bases and J by 2 bases, with 13 bases between. The CDR3 loop spans 15 amino acids. This CDR3 reads CASSGGRSITDTQYF. CDR3 DNA sequence: TGTGCCAGCAGCGGGGGCAGGAGCATCACAGATACGCAGTATTTT.

This clonotype was counted between two and nine times. This sequence joins TRBV4-3 and TRBJ2-3, with TRBD2 identical over 7 bases. CDR3 length equals 17 residues. The germline V gene encodes CDR1 LGHNA and CDR2 YSLEER. After removal of 0 bases from V and 1 base from J, the junction contained 7 bases not matched to a gene. This CDR3 reads CASSQDAGAGGTDTQYF. The CDR3 nucleotides are TGCGCCAGCAGCCAAGACGCGGGCGCGGGGGGCACAGATACGCAGTATTTT.

This clonotype was recorded at least ten times. The V call is TRBV23-1, the J call TRBJ2-4; 10 positions match TRBD1. TRBV23-1 is treated as an ORF (open reading frame) with a function not yet certain. The CDR3 runs to 14 residues. V shed 9 bases, J shed 4 bases, and the junction held 6 bases outside the gene matches. CDR3 sequence: CARRQGARKNIQYF. The CDR3 DNA follows: TGCGCCAGGAGACAGGGGGCTCGTAAAAACATTCAGTACTTC.

There are many counts of this clonotype. The chain uses TRBV3-1 and TRBJ2-3; TRBD2 agrees at 9 bases. This CDR3 has 14 amino acids. Germline CDR1 and CDR2: LGHDT and YNNKEL (reference sequence). J lost 4 bases, V lost 6 bases, and 5 bases had no gene match. CDR3 in DNA: TGTGCCAGCAGTCTGGGACTAGCTGCAGATACGCAGTATTTT. Amino acid sequence: CASSLGLAADTQYF.

This clonotype was recorded many times. This chain connects TRBV30 to TRBJ2-5; TRBD2 is a possible D gene (6 bases). The V gene lost 2 bases and the J gene lost 1 base, with 8 bases spanning the gap. The CDR3 is made up of 13 amino acids. CDR1 and CDR2 (germline): GTSNPN, SVGIG (reference sequence). For the CDR3, the DNA is TGTGCCTGGAGTCCGACTAGCCAAGAGACCCAGTACTTC. Encoded protein: CAWSPTSQETQYF.

With respect to this clonotype: It may be a read error: a sequence one base away is much more abundant. The chain uses TRBV7-9 and TRBJ1-1; D unresolved. The ends were cut back, 6 bases at V and 4 bases at J, with 12 bases in the middle. The CDR3 covers 13 residues. CDR1 and CDR2 (germline): SEHNR, FQNEAQ (reference sequence). The CDR3 here is CASRPIDGTEAFF. CDR3 sequence (DNA): TGTGCCAGCAGACCGATCGATGGCACTGAAGCTTTCTTT.

This clonotype was seen repeatedly, ten times or more. The gene calls are TRBV19 and TRBJ1-6; D unresolved. This CDR3 contains 14 residues. Germline CDR1 is LNHDA and CDR2 is SQIVND (reference sequence). The ends were cut back, 8 bases at V and 5 bases at J, with 13 bases in the middle. The CDR3 protein is CASHYGQNNSPLHF. CDR3 sequence (DNA): TGTGCCAGTCATTACGGGCAGAATAATTCACCCCTCCACTTT.

The chain is built from TRBV30 and TRBJ2-3; no clear D gene. From germline, CDR1 is GTSNPN and CDR2 SVGIG (reference sequence). This CDR3 is built from 11 residues. Trimming took off 2 bases at V and 6 bases at J, with 6 bases between the two ends. The CDR3 nucleotides read TGTGCCTGGAGTTATTGGGATACGCAGTATTTT. Translated, it gives CAWSYWDTQYF.

This clonotype was picked up a small number of times. The chain is built from TRBV19 and TRBJ1-1; tentatively, D is TRBD1 (6 bases). Germline assignment: CDR1 LNHDA and CDR2 SQIVND (reference sequence). V dropped 6 bases and J dropped 4 bases, with 21 bases sitting between them. The CDR3 is 16 residues long. The CDR3 DNA is TGTGCCAGTAGCCCTGAAAGGGGGACTATAAGCACTGAAGCTTTCTTT. It yields the protein CASSPERGTISTEAFF.

This clonotype was counted ten times or more. This chain connects TRBV4-1 to TRBJ2-5; 7 bases agree with TRBD2. Germline V gene lookup returns CDR1 MGHRA and CDR2 YSYEKL. V was clipped by 1 base and J by 5 bases; unmatched bases: 7. CDR3 length: 15 residues. The CDR3 DNA sequence: TGCGCCAGCAGCCAAGTGCAGGGACTAAGGGAGACCCAGTACTTC. Encoded protein: CASSQVQGLRETQYF.

This clonotype was counted many times. V gene TRBV7-9 combines with J gene TRBJ2-7; 8 nucleotides match TRBD1. V lost 5 bases, J lost 0 bases, and 6 bases stayed unmatched. The CDR3 covers 15 residues. Germline V gives CDR1 SEHNR, CDR2 FQNEAQ (reference sequence). The CDR3 DNA sequence: TGTGCCAGCAGCCCGGGACAGGCCGACTCCTACGAGCAGTACTTC. Translating gives CASSPGQADSYEQYF.

This clonotype was found many times. The chain carries TRBV5-1 and TRBJ2-1; D is unclear. The germline V gene encodes CDR1 SGHRS and CDR2 YFSETQ. Between the trimmed V and J ends, which lost 5 bases and 2 bases, there was a span of 2 bases. The CDR3 is 11 residues long. The CDR3 DNA sequence: TGCGCCAGCAGGCCCTACAATGAGCAGTTCTTC. Amino acids: CASRPYNEQFF.

This clonotype was counted many times. The chain joins TRBV4-3 to TRBJ2-7; TRBD1 might be the D (6 bases). CDR1 and CDR2 from the germline V gene are LGHNA and YSLEER. This CDR3 spans 14 amino acids. Trimming removed 0 bases from V and 5 bases from J, with 11 bases in between. The DNA of the CDR3 is TGCGCCAGCAGCCAAGACAGGGGCCGGGACGAGCAGTACTTC. Its translation is CASSQDRGRDEQYF.

This rearrangement joins TRBV5-1 to TRBJ2-5; possible D gene TRBD1, 6 bases. Germline V lookup: CDR1 SGHRS, CDR2 YFSETQ. This CDR3 has 21 amino acids. The germline V and J ends were trimmed by 4 bases and 3 bases, with 34 bases remaining between them. CDR3 sequence: CASSPFPGAGTHEAKKETQYF. CDR3 nucleotide sequence: TGCGCCAGCAGCCCTTTTCCCGGAGCCGGGACACACGAAGCGAAAAAAGAGACCCAGTACTTC.

This clonotype was observed at least ten times. This chain connects TRBV19 to TRBJ2-7; the D gene is possibly TRBD1 (5 bases). Trimming shortened V by 1 base and J by 1 base, and 11 bases separated the two germline ends. This CDR3 spans 15 amino acids. Looked up from germline, CDR1 is LNHDA and CDR2 is SQIVND (reference sequence). The DNA of the CDR3 is TGTGCCAGTAGTATAGGCGCAGGGAATTCCTACGAGCAGTACTTC. As protein: CASSIGAGNSYEQYF.

This clonotype was recorded many times. The gene calls are TRBV20-1 and TRBJ1-1, with 8 bases aligning to TRBD1. Trimming took 0 bases from V and 8 from J; bases not matched to a gene: 5. The CDR3 runs 13 residues. Germline CDR1 reads DFQATT; CDR2 reads SNEGSKA (reference sequence). The DNA of the CDR3 is TGCAGTGCTAGAGAACAGGGGGTAATGGAAGCTTTCTTT. Translation: CSAREQGVMEAFF.

V gene TRBV4-3 combines with J gene TRBJ2-7; TRBD1 matches at 8 bases. Germline CDR1 reads LGHNA; CDR2 reads YSLEER. The CDR3 totals 15 residues. V shed 2 bases and J 3 bases; nucleotides not matched to a gene: 6. As DNA, the CDR3 is TGCGCCAGCAGCCAAATGCAGGGGGCTTTCTACGAGCAGTACTTC. Its protein is CASSQMQGAFYEQYF.

This clonotype was counted at least ten times. The chain links TRBV7-9 to TRBJ2-3; 9 bases align to TRBD2. This CDR3 has 16 residues. The ends lost 5 bases at V and 4 bases at J; junction bases unmatched: 10. CDR1 is SEHNR, CDR2 FQNEAQ, per germline (reference sequence). The CDR3 loop reads CASSRLAGGPPDTQYF. The CDR3 DNA sequence: TGTGCCAGCAGCCGATTGGCGGGAGGGCCTCCAGATACGCAGTATTTT.

This clonotype was counted a few times. The chain employs TRBV20-1 and TRBJ2-7, with 13 bases lining up with TRBD2. The CDR3 has 13 amino acids. V lost 6 bases and J lost 6; bases outside the gene matches: 5. CDR1 is DFQATT, CDR2 SNEGSKA, per germline (reference sequence). CDR3 DNA sequence: TGCAGTGCCCAGACTAGCGGGAGGTTCGAGCAGTACTTC. Translated: CSAQTSGRFEQYF.

This clonotype was counted between two and nine times. The J gene is TRBJ2-7, the V gene TRBV13; D is unresolved. The CDR3 is 15 amino acids. Germline V gene data show CDR1 as PRHDT and CDR2 as FYEKMQ (reference sequence). The V gene lost 3 bases and the J gene lost 3 bases, with 15 bases spanning the gap. The DNA for the CDR3 is TGTGCCAGCAGCTTCGTCGGAGCTTCATTCTACGAGCAGTACTTC. Amino acid sequence: CASSFVGASFYEQYF.

This clonotype turned up a few times. The chain couples TRBV5-8 to TRBJ2-3; possible D gene TRBD2, 5 bases. CDR1 is SGHTS, CDR2 YDEGEE, per germline. The CDR3 contains 13 residues. V was trimmed by 5 bases and J by 3 bases, leaving 10 bases between them. The CDR3, as DNA: TGTGCCAGCAGATGGCGGGCAACAGATACGCAGTATTTT. As protein: CASRWRATDTQYF. The full variable domain, rest sourced from reference TRBV5-8 and TRBJ2-3, is EAGVTQSPTHLIKTRGQQATLRCSPISGHTSVYWYQQALGLGLQFLLWYDEGEERNRGNFPPRFSGRQFPNYSSELNVNALELEDSALYLCASRWRATDTQYFGPGTRLTVL.

The chain employs TRBV7-2 and TRBJ1-2; the D gene is possibly TRBD1 (6 bases). In germline, CDR1 is SGHTA, CDR2 FQGNSA. V shed 2 bases and J shed 4 bases, with 14 bases lying between them. The CDR3 totals 15 residues. The CDR3 reads CASSLTTGRSYGYTF. The CDR3 DNA follows: TGTGCCAGCAGCTTAACCACAGGGCGCAGCTATGGCTACACCTTC.

This clonotype was counted at least ten times. The rearrangement links TRBV4-2 to TRBJ1-1, with D possibly TRBD1 on 6 matching bases. Germline V gene lookup returns CDR1 LGHNA and CDR2 YNFKEQ. The ends were cut back, 0 bases at V and 5 bases at J, with 10 bases in the middle. The CDR3 has 14 residues. The CDR3 reads CASSQDEGGTEAFF. CDR3 bases: TGTGCCAGCAGCCAAGACGAAGGGGGGACTGAAGCTTTCTTT.